The present entry profiles one TCR beta chain with its context. The data stem from a study of blood T cell repertoires in COVID-19. Study-level information: Researchers got acute and convalescent COVID-19 samples from the United States, Italy and Spain.

The CDR3 runs to 15 residues. CDR1 SGHTA and CDR2 FQGNSA come from the germline V gene. Trimming cost V 1 base and J 5 bases, with 11 bases left between them. Authors' methods: From reference gene primer amplification, estimates of nucleated cell counts were derived. Profiled with immunoSEQ multiplex PCR; TCRdb holds only in-frame clones, not every one. V and J calls and clone size are given by that table; D and trimming were obtained from the DNA. The sample holds over 150,000 clones, more than 80% seen once. Patients of the Seattle cohort, enrolled during active infection, were followed longitudinally.

This TCR derives from a woman of 80 years or more with COVID-19, enrolled during active disease. The chain carries TRBV7-2 and TRBJ1-4; perhaps TRBD1 as D (5 bases). Sequences were obtained from peripheral blood. The CDR3 DNA reads as TGTGCCAGCAGCTTAGGGGGGGGGAAAAATGAAAAACTGTTTTTT. It codes for CASSLGGGKNEKLFF.